Presented here are 27 T cell receptor beta chains from one specimen sequenced in a study of early T cells in non-severe SARS-CoV-2 infection. MiXCR, run by TCRdb on the 5' RACE reads, gives a single entry per CDR3 protein. The sample consists of about 27,000 distinct CDR3 sequences, about 2.9% of them appearing once. The sample taken for sequencing was whole blood. The origin of the receptors is an adult who was a healthcare worker with PCR-confirmed SARS-CoV-2 infection or an uninfected control (not recorded which).

There are many counts of this clonotype. The chain uses TRBV7-9 and TRBJ2-2; no clear D gene. Trimming removed 4 bases from V and 1 base from J, with 4 bases in between. The CDR3 loop spans 13 amino acids. Germline assignment: CDR1 SEHNR and CDR2 FQNEAQ (reference sequence). CDR3 region: CASSSKNTGELFF. The CDR3 bases are TGTGCCAGCAGCTCCAAGAACACCGGGGAGCTGTTTTTT.

There are many counts of this clonotype. The chain employs TRBV20-1 and TRBJ2-1; D uncertain. Trimming left V 6 bases short and J 4 bases short, with 13 bases between. The CDR3 extends over 13 amino acids. Germline V CDR1 and CDR2: DFQATT, SNEGSKA (reference sequence). The CDR3 spells CSARFSQYNEQFF. The CDR3 DNA is TGCAGTGCCAGATTTAGCCAGTACAATGAGCAGTTCTTC.

The gene calls are TRBV7-9 and TRBJ1-3; tentative D call: TRBD1 (5 bases). This CDR3 has 15 amino acids. The V gene's germline CDR1 is SEHNR and CDR2 FQNEAQ (reference sequence). Deletions cut 6 bases from V and 0 bases from J, with 12 bases between. CDR3 sequence reads: CASSSQGLSGNTIYF. The CDR3 coding sequence is TGTGCCAGCAGTTCGCAGGGTCTCTCTGGAAACACCATATATTTT. The whole variable domain, filled in from reference TRBV7-9 and TRBJ1-3, reads DTGVSQNPRHKITKRGQNVTFRCDPISEHNRLYWYRQTLGQGPEFLTYFQNEAQLEKSRLLSDRFSAERPKGSFSTLEIQRTEQGDSAMYLCASSSQGLSGNTIYFGEGSWLTVV.

There are many counts of this clonotype. V is TRBV12-3 or TRBV12-4 and J is TRBJ1-2; TRBD1 matches at 8 bases. The CDR3 has 15 residues. The V segment lost 6 bases and the J segment 6 bases; nucleotides outside the gene matches: 12. The CDR3 sequence: CASRSYRGKVDGYTF. CDR3 nucleotides: TGTGCCAGCAGATCATACAGGGGGAAAGTCGATGGCTACACCTTC.

This clonotype was recorded many times. The rearrangement links TRBV19 to TRBJ2-5, with a tentative D call TRBD1 (6 bases). The CDR3 sequence is 16 residues long. Germline V gene lookup returns CDR1 LNHDA and CDR2 SQIVND (reference sequence). Trimming shortened V by 5 bases and J by 4 bases, and 20 bases separated the two germline ends. Written as DNA, the CDR3 is TGTGCCAGTAGTGGGCGAGGGGGTCGTTCCCCAGAGACCCAGTACTTC. Its protein is CASSGRGGRSPETQYF.

The table lists this clonotype with a few counts. This chain uses TRBV2 with TRBJ1-5; D remains unclear. The CDR3 runs 15 residues. V lost 6 bases and J 0 bases, leaving 12 bases between the germline ends. Germline V gives CDR1 SNHLY, CDR2 FYNNEI. The CDR3 region is CASSKDTHSNQPQHF. The CDR3 DNA is TGTGCCAGCAGCAAAGACACACATAGCAATCAGCCCCAGCATTTT.

Many counts were recorded for this clonotype. The rearrangement joins TRBV4-2 to TRBJ1-4; TRBD1 might be the D (6 bases). V was trimmed by 1 base and J by 13 bases, leaving 13 bases between them. This CDR3 has 13 residues. CDR1 is LGHNA and CDR2 is YNFKEQ in the germline V gene. The CDR3 reads CASSQGQENALFF. CDR3 in DNA: TGTGCCAGCAGCCAAGGACAGGAAAACGCACTGTTTTTT.

This clonotype was counted ten times or more. The V and J genes are TRBV20-1 and TRBJ1-2, with 9 bases matching TRBD1. Germline V lookup: CDR1 DFQATT, CDR2 SNEGSKA (reference sequence). The CDR3 length is 13 residues. V was pared by 5 bases and J by 7 bases, with 8 bases of the junction left unmatched. The CDR3 loop reads CSAPTPTGGGYTF. Written as DNA, the CDR3 is TGCAGTGCTCCAACCCCGACAGGGGGTGGCTACACCTTC.

In its sample, this clonotype was seen many times. The J gene is TRBJ1-3, the V gene TRBV12-3 or TRBV12-4; no clear D. Trimming took off 2 bases at V and 3 bases at J, with 14 bases between the two ends. This CDR3 contains 16 residues. CDR3 DNA: TGTGCCAGCAGTTTAAGTATCGGGTTCATTGGAAACACCATATATTTT. This translates into CASSLSIGFIGNTIYF.

In this sample, this clonotype turned up many times. The V and J genes are TRBV19 and TRBJ2-4; D might be TRBD1 (6 bases). There are 19 residues in the CDR3. CDR1 and CDR2 (germline): LNHDA, SQIVND (reference sequence). The V end lost 5 bases, the J end lost 6 bases, and 29 bases lay between the germline ends. In nucleotides, the CDR3 is TGTGCCAGTAGTGACATCCTCGGGACACACGGACCGGTTGGAAACATTCAGTACTTC. Protein product: CASSDILGTHGPVGNIQYF. Full variable domain (remainder filled in from reference TRBV19 and TRBJ2-4): DGGITQSPKYLFRKEGQNVTLSCEQNLNHDAMYWYRQDPGQGLRLIYYSQIVNDFQKGDIAEGYSVSREKKESFPLTVTSAQKNPTAFYLCASSDILGTHGPVGNIQYFGAGTRLSVL.

V gene TRBV20-1 combines with J gene TRBJ1-1, with TRBD1 as a possible D gene (5 bases). The germline V gene encodes CDR1 DFQATT and CDR2 SNEGSKA (reference sequence). The germline V and J ends were trimmed by 3 bases and 4 bases, with 12 bases remaining between them. CDR3 length equals 13 residues. The CDR3 spells CSASGGYVTEAFF. The CDR3 DNA sequence: TGCAGTGCTAGCGGGGGTTATGTCACTGAAGCTTTCTTT.

This clonotype was detected many times. The chain couples TRBV7-3 to TRBJ2-1; 8 nucleotides agree with TRBD1. Germline-derived CDR1 and CDR2 are SGHTA and FQGTGA. The CDR3 has 16 amino acids. Unmatched junction bases numbered 5, after V lost 0 bases and J lost 4 bases. The CDR3 reads CASSLTLGTGYNEQFF. DNA of the CDR3: TGTGCCAGCAGCTTAACCTTAGGGACAGGTTACAATGAGCAGTTCTTC.

Ten or more counts support this clonotype. The chain uses TRBV18 and TRBJ1-3; D not certain. The CDR3 sequence is 13 residues long. Germline-derived CDR1 and CDR2 are KGHSH and LQKENI. Trimming cost V 0 bases and J 4 bases, with 4 bases left between them. The CDR3 region is CASSPPPGNTIYF. CDR3 nucleotides: TGTGCCAGCTCACCACCCCCCGGAAACACCATATATTTT.

This clonotype was detected many times. V is TRBV10-3 and J is TRBJ1-3; the D is unclear. CDR1 and CDR2 from the germline V gene are ENHRY and SYGVKD. Trimming stripped 2 bases from V and 1 base from J, with 3 bases between. The CDR3 loop spans 13 amino acids. CDR3 nucleotide sequence: TGTGCCATCAGTGAGGGATCTGGAAACACCATATATTTT. Its translation is CAISEGSGNTIYF.

This clonotype was counted at least ten times. V is TRBV29-1 and J is TRBJ1-2; D perhaps matches TRBD1 (5 bases). This CDR3 region has 13 residues. Germline loops: CDR1 SQVTM, CDR2 ANQGSEA. V lost 6 bases and J lost 4, with 15 bases in between. Here the CDR3 DNA reads TGCAGCGTAACGGCGGGGGGGAGCTATGGCTACACCTTC. Encoded protein: CSVTAGGSYGYTF. The full variable domain, with the rest looked up from reference TRBV29-1 and TRBJ1-2, is SAVISQKPSRDICQRGTSLTIQCQVDSQVTMMFWYRQQPGQSLTLIATANQGSEATYESGFVIDKFPISRPNLTFSTLTVSNMSPEDSSIYLCSVTAGGSYGYTFGSGTRLTVV.

This clonotype was picked up many times. The chain uses TRBV12-3 or TRBV12-4 and TRBJ2-1; D gene unclear. Trimming took 3 bases from V and 5 from J, leaving 14 bases between them. The CDR3 spans 15 residues. The CDR3 nucleotides are TGTGCCAGCAGTTTGGCGAGACGGAGTAACAATGAGCAGTTCTTC. It is translated as CASSLARRSNNEQFF.

This clonotype was detected many times. J is TRBJ1-5 and V is TRBV5-1; no reliable D call. Trimming stripped 3 bases from V and 3 bases from J, with 10 bases between. The CDR3 contains 14 residues. CDR1 is SGHRS, CDR2 YFSETQ, per germline. CDR3 sequence: CASSSDGFNQPQHF. In DNA form, the CDR3 reads TGCGCCAGCAGCTCGGACGGATTCAATCAGCCCCAGCATTTT.

This clonotype was recorded a few times. The V and J genes are TRBV7-3 and TRBJ1-1, with a tentative D call TRBD1 (6 bases). CDR1 is SGHTA and CDR2 is FQGTGA in the germline V gene. This CDR3 has 15 residues. Trimming took 5 bases from V and 1 from J, leaving 14 bases between them. As DNA, the CDR3 is TGTGCCAGCAGCCCTATAGGACAGCCGAACACTGAAGCTTTCTTT. This translates into CASSPIGQPNTEAFF.

This clonotype was counted many times. The chain joins TRBV6-6 to TRBJ2-1, with TRBD2 identical over 7 bases. Trimming cost V 1 base and J 6 bases; bases outside gene matches: 3. The CDR3 length is 14 residues. The germline V gene has CDR1 MNHNY and CDR2 SVGAGI (reference sequence). CDR3: CASSYLSGGNEQFF. The CDR3 DNA sequence: TGTGCCAGCAGTTACTTATCGGGGGGCAATGAGCAGTTCTTC.

This clonotype is medium-sized. The chain joins TRBV4-2 to TRBJ1-1, with D possibly TRBD1 on 5 matching bases. CDR3 length equals 17 residues. Between the trimmed V and J ends, which lost 5 bases and 6 bases, there was a span of 25 bases. Germline loops: CDR1 LGHNA, CDR2 YNFKEQ. The CDR3 bases are TGTGCCAGCAGCATCCAAGTGCGGGACCCCCCGGAAGCTGAAGCTTTCTTT. Translation: CASSIQVRDPPEAEAFF.

This clonotype has a handful of counts. This chain uses TRBV2 with TRBJ1-2; D unclear. V was clipped by 7 bases and J by 4 bases, with 19 bases between them. The CDR3 contains 15 residues. Germline V gene sequence: CDR1 SNHLY, CDR2 FYNNEI. CDR3 loop: CASTQRQSGFYGYTF. CDR3 DNA sequence: TGTGCCAGCACCCAGAGGCAGTCGGGCTTCTATGGCTACACCTTC.

By share, this clonotype ranks as medium-sized (0.01 to 0.1%). The chain carries TRBV29-1 and TRBJ2-3; a weak D match, TRBD2 (6 bases). Germline V gives CDR1 SQVTM, CDR2 ANQGSEA. The CDR3 has 14 amino acids. The V end was cut by 5 bases, the J end by 3 bases, with 15 bases between. CDR3 sequence reads: CSVIWLAQTDTQYF. In nucleotides, the CDR3 is TGCAGCGTTATTTGGCTAGCGCAGACAGATACGCAGTATTTT.

In this sample, this clonotype turned up many times. The J gene is TRBJ1-1, the V gene TRBV20-1; the D is unclear. V lost 0 bases, J lost 4 bases, and 12 bases lay in between. Germline V gene data show CDR1 as DFQATT and CDR2 as SNEGSKA (reference sequence). This CDR3 has 14 amino acids. The CDR3 DNA reads as TGCAGTGCTAGAGACCTAGGCTTGGGCACTGAAGCTTTCTTT. Translated, it gives CSARDLGLGTEAFF.

This clonotype was counted many times. The chain recombines TRBV19 with TRBJ2-2; D might be TRBD2 (5 bases). Between the trimmed V and J ends, which lost 3 bases and 4 bases, there was a span of 12 bases. Germline V gene data show CDR1 as LNHDA and CDR2 as SQIVND (reference sequence). This CDR3 has 15 amino acids. The CDR3 here is CASSMEADFTGELFF. The CDR3 DNA reads TGTGCCAGTAGTATGGAAGCGGACTTCACCGGGGAGCTGTTTTTT.

This clonotype was seen many times. The V gene is TRBV28, the J gene TRBJ2-5; D unclear. The CDR3 runs to 12 residues. The V gene's germline CDR1 is MDHEN and CDR2 SYDVKM. Trimming took off 6 bases at V and 1 base at J, with 6 bases between the two ends. CDR3 nucleotide sequence: TGTGCCAGCAGGGCCAGCCAAGAGACCCAGTACTTC. Its protein is CASRASQETQYF.

This clonotype was seen ten or more times. V gene TRBV20-1 combines with J gene TRBJ2-1, with D tentatively TRBD1 (5 bases). The V gene's germline CDR1 is DFQATT and CDR2 SNEGSKA (reference sequence). CDR3 length equals 11 residues. V lost 2 bases to trimming and J lost 9 bases, with 8 bases between them. The chain's CDR3 is CSARRGTEQFF. Here the CDR3 DNA reads TGCAGTGCTAGAAGGGGAACTGAGCAGTTCTTC.

This clonotype was recorded many times. The chain couples TRBV12-3 or TRBV12-4 to TRBJ2-1; 7 bases line up with TRBD1. The CDR3 extends over 15 amino acids. V dropped 7 bases and J dropped 6; count of bases not matched to a gene: 12. CDR3: CASKSYRDSGNEQFF. The CDR3, as DNA: TGTGCCAGCAAATCCTATAGGGACAGCGGCAATGAGCAGTTCTTC.